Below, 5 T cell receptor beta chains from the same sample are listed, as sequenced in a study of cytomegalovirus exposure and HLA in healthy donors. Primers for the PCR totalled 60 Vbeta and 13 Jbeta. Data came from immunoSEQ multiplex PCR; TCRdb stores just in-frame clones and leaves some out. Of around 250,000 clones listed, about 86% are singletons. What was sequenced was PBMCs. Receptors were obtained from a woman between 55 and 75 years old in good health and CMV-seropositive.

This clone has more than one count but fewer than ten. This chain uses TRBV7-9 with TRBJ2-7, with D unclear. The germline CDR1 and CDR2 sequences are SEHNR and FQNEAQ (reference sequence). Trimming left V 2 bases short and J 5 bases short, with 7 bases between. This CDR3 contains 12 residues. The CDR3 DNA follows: TGTGCCAGCAGCTTATGGAGAGACGAGCAGTACTTC. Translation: CASSLWRDEQYF.

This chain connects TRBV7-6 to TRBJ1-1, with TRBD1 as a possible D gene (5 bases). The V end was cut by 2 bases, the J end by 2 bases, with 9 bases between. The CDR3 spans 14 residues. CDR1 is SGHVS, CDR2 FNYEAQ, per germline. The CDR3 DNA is TGTGCCAGCAGCTTACAGGGCCCCAACACTGAAGCTTTCTTT. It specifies CASSLQGPNTEAFF.

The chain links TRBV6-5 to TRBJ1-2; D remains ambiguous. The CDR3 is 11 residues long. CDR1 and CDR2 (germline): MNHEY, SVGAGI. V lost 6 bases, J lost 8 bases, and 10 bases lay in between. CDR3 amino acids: CASSTLQGYTF. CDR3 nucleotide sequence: TGTGCCAGCAGCACCCTACAGGGCTACACCTTC.

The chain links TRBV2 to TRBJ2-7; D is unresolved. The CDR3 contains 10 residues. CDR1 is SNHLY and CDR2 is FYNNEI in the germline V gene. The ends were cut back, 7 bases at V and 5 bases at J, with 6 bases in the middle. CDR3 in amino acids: CASNGHEQYF. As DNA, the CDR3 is TGTGCCAGCAATGGCCACGAGCAGTACTTC.

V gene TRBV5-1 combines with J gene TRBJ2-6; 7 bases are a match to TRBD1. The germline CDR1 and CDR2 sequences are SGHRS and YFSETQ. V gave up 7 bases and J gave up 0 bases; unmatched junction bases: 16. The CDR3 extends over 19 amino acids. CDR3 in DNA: TGCGCCAGCCAACGCTTCCCAGGGACAGTCGACTCTGGGGCCAACGTCCTGACTTTC. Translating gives CASQRFPGTVDSGANVLTF.